A single sample is the source of the 20 T cell receptor beta chains below, sequenced in a study of patients and donors after allogeneic stem cell transplantation. TCRdb ran MiXCR on the RT-PCR reads and lists one entry per CDR3 protein. The sample contains some 200,000 distinct CDR3 sequences, 35% to 50% of which appear only once. The specimen sequenced was blood, either unsorted or a sorted T cell fraction (not recorded which). Receptors were obtained from a human donor who was either an allogeneic HSCT recipient or a stem cell or donor lymphocyte infusion donor (not recorded which). It is not recorded whose cells these are; they may come from a transplant donor.

In this sample, this clonotype turned up a few times. The J gene is TRBJ1-1, the V gene TRBV6-5; D is undetermined. The CDR3 covers 14 residues. CDR1 is MNHEY and CDR2 is SVGAGI in the germline V gene. The V end was cut by 5 bases, the J end by 5 bases, with 15 bases between. Here the CDR3 DNA reads TGTGCCAGCAGTCCCCTCCGTGGAAGGACTGAAGCTTTCTTT. Its protein is CASSPLRGRTEAFF.

This clonotype was counted a few times. The chain carries TRBV5-5 and TRBJ2-3; maybe TRBD2 (6 bases). Germline V gene data show CDR1 as SGHKS and CDR2 as YYEKEE (reference sequence). This CDR3 spans 15 amino acids. V lost 4 bases to trimming and J lost 5 bases, with 17 bases between them. In DNA, the CDR3 is TGTGCCAGCAGCCCCCCCCGGGACTTACTAGATACGCAGTATTTT. It is translated as CASSPPRDLLDTQYF.

The chain carries TRBV28 and TRBJ2-5; D is possibly TRBD2 (6 bases). Germline V lookup: CDR1 MDHEN, CDR2 SYDVKM. CDR3 length: 17 amino acids. Deletions cut 5 bases from V and 5 bases from J, with 24 bases between. Here the CDR3 DNA reads TGTGCCAGCAGTCCCCTGGTGGTCGCCAAGGAGGGGGAGACCCAGTACTTC. This translates into CASSPLVVAKEGETQYF.

The chain has TRBV29-1 and TRBJ2-1, with 12 bases matching TRBD2. Germline V gene sequence: CDR1 SQVTM, CDR2 ANQGSEA. Trimming at V came to 1 base and at J to 9 bases, leaving 10 bases not matched to a gene. CDR3 length: 16 amino acids. The CDR3 nucleotides are TGCAGCGTTGAAGGGTCTAGCGGGAGGGGGCTCGGTGAGCAGTTCTTC. It is translated as CSVEGSSGRGLGEQFF.

The chain combines TRBV3-1 with TRBJ1-2; 7 nucleotides match TRBD1. This CDR3 has 13 residues. Losses at the gene ends were 3 bases for V and 7 bases for J; bases not matched to a gene: 5. Germline CDR1 LGHDT, CDR2 YNNKEL (reference sequence). The CDR3 here is CASSHARGTGYTF. CDR3 DNA sequence: TGTGCCAGCAGCCACGCCAGGGGGACTGGCTACACCTTC.

This clonotype came up a few times. The chain has TRBV14 and TRBJ2-7; 7 nucleotides agree with TRBD2. The germline CDR1 and CDR2 sequences are SGHDN and FVKESK. This CDR3 has 16 amino acids. Losses at the gene ends were 2 bases for V and 2 bases for J; bases not matched to a gene: 9. DNA for the CDR3: TGTGCCAGCAGCCAACCAAGACTAGCTGAGCCCTACGAGCAGTACTTC. Its translation: CASSQPRLAEPYEQYF.

The chain recombines TRBV7-8 with TRBJ2-3; 7 nucleotides agree with TRBD1. CDR1 is SGHVS, CDR2 FQNEAQ, per germline. The CDR3 is made up of 14 amino acids. V was pared by 3 bases and J by 4 bases, with 4 bases of the junction left unmatched. CDR3 sequence (DNA): TGTGCCAGCAGCTTGAGAAGGGGGCCAGATACGCAGTATTTT. This translates into CASSLRRGPDTQYF.

This clonotype has more than one count but fewer than ten. The chain joins TRBV24-1 to TRBJ1-2, with 8 bases fitting TRBD1. The CDR3 extends over 15 amino acids. The V and J ends lost 2 bases and 4 bases, in that order; junction bases with no gene match: 5. CDR1 is KGHDR and CDR2 is SFDVKD in the germline V gene. In nucleotides, the CDR3 is TGTGCCACCAGTGATTCGACAGGGGTTAGCTATGGCTACACCTTC. Encoded protein: CATSDSTGVSYGYTF.

This clonotype was seen a handful of times. The genes are TRBV3-1 and TRBJ1-1; tentative D call: TRBD1 (6 bases). CDR3 length: 13 amino acids. Per the germline V gene, CDR1 is LGHDT and CDR2 is YNNKEL (reference sequence). Trimming cost V 1 base and J 9 bases, with 12 bases left between them. This chain's CDR3 is CASSQAFGTQAFF. As DNA, the CDR3 is TGTGCCAGCAGCCAAGCGTTCGGGACACAAGCTTTCTTT. The whole variable domain, filled in from reference TRBV3-1 and TRBJ1-1, reads DTAVSQTPKYLVTQMGNDKSIKCEQNLGHDTMYWYKQDSKKFLKIMFSYNNKELIINETVPNRFSPKSPDKAHLNLHINSLELGDSAVYFCASSQAFGTQAFFGQGTRLTVV.

The chain joins TRBV6-6 to TRBJ2-5, with no clear D. Germline V gene sequence: CDR1 MNHNY, CDR2 SVGAGI (reference sequence). V lost 0 bases and J 3 bases, leaving 11 bases between the germline ends. CDR3 length equals 15 residues. DNA of the CDR3: TGTGCCAGCAGTTACTCGAAAACAGAAAAAGAGACCCAGTACTTC. As protein: CASSYSKTEKETQYF.

This clonotype was detected only a few times. The J gene is TRBJ1-1, the V gene TRBV9; D gene uncertain. The CDR3 extends over 15 amino acids. Trimming left V 2 bases short and J 0 bases short, with 11 bases between. Per germline, CDR1 SGDLS and CDR2 YYNGEE. CDR3 amino acids: CASSVAGSMNTEAFF. CDR3 in DNA: TGTGCCAGCAGCGTTGCAGGAAGCATGAACACTGAAGCTTTCTTT. The full variable domain, in which reference TRBV9 and TRBJ1-1 provide the parts outside the CDR3, is DSGVTQTPKHLITATGQRVTLRCSPRSGDLSVYWYQQSLDQGLQFLIQYYNGEERAKGNILERFSAQQFPDLHSELNLSSLELGDSALYFCASSVAGSMNTEAFFGQGTRLTVV.

J is TRBJ2-7 and V is TRBV4-3; 7 bases map to TRBD1. The germline V gene has CDR1 LGHNA and CDR2 YSLEER. The CDR3 covers 13 residues. Trimming at V came to 0 bases and at J to 5 bases, leaving 1 base not matched to a gene. DNA of the CDR3: TGCGCCAGCAGCCAAGACCAGGGGGACGAGCAGTACTTC. This translates into CASSQDQGDEQYF.

The V gene is TRBV28, the J gene TRBJ1-4, with TRBD1 matching over 8 bases. Trimming cost V 4 bases and J 8 bases; bases outside gene matches: 3. CDR3 length: 13 amino acids. CDR1 and CDR2 from the germline V gene are MDHEN and SYDVKM. This CDR3 is CASSSQGAEKLFF. The CDR3 region has the DNA TGTGCCAGCAGTTCCCAGGGGGCGGAAAAACTGTTTTTT.

This clonotype appeared a few times. The rearrangement uses TRBV4-3 and TRBJ1-2, with a tentative D call TRBD1 (5 bases). Per germline, CDR1 LGHNA and CDR2 YSLEER. Trimming removed 0 bases from V and 8 bases from J, with 16 bases in between. The CDR3 has 15 amino acids. CDR3 residues: CASSQEKRSPGGYTF. Written as DNA, the CDR3 is TGCGCCAGCAGCCAAGAAAAGAGGTCACCAGGGGGCTACACCTTC.

This clonotype was counted only a few times. The V call is TRBV20-1, the J call TRBJ1-2; D is undetermined. V lost 2 bases to trimming and J lost 8 bases, with 9 bases between them. Germline CDR1 and CDR2: DFQATT and SNEGSKA (reference sequence). The CDR3 contains 11 residues. This CDR3 is CSARWIGGYTF. The DNA of the CDR3 is TGCAGTGCTAGATGGATCGGAGGCTACACCTTC.

This clonotype has only one observation. One junction end disagrees with the germline gene, perhaps due to a read error. The V and J genes are TRBV29-1 and TRBJ2-3, with 9 bases matching TRBD2. There are 14 residues in the CDR3. Germline CDR1 and CDR2: SQVTM and ANQGSEA. The CDR3: CSGERSGSSNTQYF. Here the CDR3 DNA reads TGCAGCGGTGAACGTAGCGGGAGCTCAAATACGCAGTATTTT.

The chain has TRBV27 and TRBJ1-1; D is ambiguous. This CDR3 is 15 amino acids long. Germline CDR1 is MNHEY and CDR2 is SMNVEV (reference sequence). V was trimmed by 2 bases and J by 5 bases, leaving 15 bases between them. CDR3 DNA: TGTGCCAGCAGTTTAGAGAGGACCCTCTTAACTGAAGCTTTCTTT. The encoded protein is CASSLERTLLTEAFF.

This clonotype has just a few counts. The chain is built from TRBV24-1 and TRBJ1-5; no clear D. The CDR3 is 14 amino acids. V shed 3 bases and J shed 5 bases, with 10 bases lying between them. Germline V gene lookup returns CDR1 KGHDR and CDR2 SFDVKD. CDR3 in amino acids: CATSDPRPDQPQHF. CDR3 in DNA: TGTGCCACCAGTGATCCCCGACCTGATCAGCCCCAGCATTTT.

CDR3 nucleotides: TGCGCCAGCAGCGCCGACAGCACAGATACGCAGTATTTT. Translated: CASSADSTDTQYF. V usage is TRBV5-1 and J usage is TRBJ2-3; no definite D call. Germline CDR1 and CDR2: SGHRS and YFSETQ. Trimming left V 4 bases short and J 0 bases short, with 6 bases between. This CDR3 region has 13 residues.

V is TRBV19 and J is TRBJ1-5; D remains ambiguous. The length of the CDR3 is 15 residues. V lost 5 bases, J lost 3 bases, and 14 bases lay in between. Germline lookup yields CDR1 LNHDA and CDR2 SQIVND (reference sequence). DNA for the CDR3: TGTGCCAGTAGTCCCGAACCGAGGGTCAATCAGCCCCAGCATTTT. This translates into CASSPEPRVNQPQHF.